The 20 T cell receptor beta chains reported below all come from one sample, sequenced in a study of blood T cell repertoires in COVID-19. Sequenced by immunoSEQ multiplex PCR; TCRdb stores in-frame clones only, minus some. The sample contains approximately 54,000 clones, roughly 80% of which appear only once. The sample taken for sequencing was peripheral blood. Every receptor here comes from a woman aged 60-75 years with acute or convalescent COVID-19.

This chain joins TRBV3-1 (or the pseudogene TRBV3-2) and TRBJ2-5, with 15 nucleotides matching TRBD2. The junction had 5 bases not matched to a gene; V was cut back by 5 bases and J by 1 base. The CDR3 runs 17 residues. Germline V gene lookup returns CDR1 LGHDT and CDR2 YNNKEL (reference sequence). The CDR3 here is CASSAGLAGGPQETQYF. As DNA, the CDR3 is TGTGCCAGCAGCGCGGGACTAGCGGGGGGTCCCCAAGAGACCCAGTACTTC.

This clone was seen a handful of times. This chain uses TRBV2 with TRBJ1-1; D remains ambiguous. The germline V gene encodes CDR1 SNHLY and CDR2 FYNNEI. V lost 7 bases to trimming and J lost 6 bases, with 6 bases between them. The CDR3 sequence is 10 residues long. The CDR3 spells CASTAAEAFF. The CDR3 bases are TGTGCCAGCACCGCAGCTGAAGCTTTCTTT.

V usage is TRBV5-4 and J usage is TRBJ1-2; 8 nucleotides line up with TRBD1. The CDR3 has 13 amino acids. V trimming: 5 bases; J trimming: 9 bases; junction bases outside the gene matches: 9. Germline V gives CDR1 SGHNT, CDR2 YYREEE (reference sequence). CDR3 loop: CASRDRADDSYTF. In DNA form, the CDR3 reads TGTGCCAGCAGGGACAGGGCCGATGATAGCTACACCTTC.

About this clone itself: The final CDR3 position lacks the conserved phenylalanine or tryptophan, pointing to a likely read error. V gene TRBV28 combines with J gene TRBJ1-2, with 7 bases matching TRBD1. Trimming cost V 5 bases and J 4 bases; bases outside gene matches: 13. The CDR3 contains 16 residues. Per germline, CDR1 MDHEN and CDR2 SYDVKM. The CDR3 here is CASSVRQGIGSYGYTL. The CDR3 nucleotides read TGTGCCAGCAGTGTACGACAGGGAATTGGATCCTATGGCTACACCCTC.

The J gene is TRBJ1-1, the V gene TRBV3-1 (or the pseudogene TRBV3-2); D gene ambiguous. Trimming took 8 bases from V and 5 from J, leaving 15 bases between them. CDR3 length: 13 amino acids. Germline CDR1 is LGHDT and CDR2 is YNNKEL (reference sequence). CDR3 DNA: TGTGCCAGCGGCCCTAACCCGTGGACTGAAGCTTTCTTT. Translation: CASGPNPWTEAFF.

The CDR3: CASSPLGAMASYEQYF. CDR3 DNA sequence: TGTGCCAGCAGCCCCTTAGGGGCTATGGCCTCCTACGAGCAGTACTTC. This chain uses TRBV7-2 with TRBJ2-7, with a tentative D call TRBD1 (5 bases). The CDR3 contains 16 residues. V was cut by 5 bases and J by 0 bases, with 17 bases left in between. Germline V gene sequence: CDR1 SGHTA, CDR2 FQGNSA.

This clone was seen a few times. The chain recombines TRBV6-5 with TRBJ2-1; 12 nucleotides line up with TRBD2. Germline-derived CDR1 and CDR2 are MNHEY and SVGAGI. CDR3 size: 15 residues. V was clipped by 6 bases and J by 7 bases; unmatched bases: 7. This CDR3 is CASSETSGSENEQFF. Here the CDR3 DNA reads TGTGCCAGCAGCGAGACTAGCGGGAGTGAGAATGAGCAGTTCTTC.

The CDR3: CASSPRGYSGSTDTQYF. For the CDR3, the DNA is TGCGCCAGCAGCCCACGGGGATACTCGGGTAGCACAGATACGCAGTATTTT. The rearrangement uses TRBV4-1 and TRBJ2-3; D may be TRBD2 (5 bases). The CDR3 runs 17 residues. The V gene lost 4 bases and the J gene lost 0 bases, with 17 bases spanning the gap. Looked up from germline, CDR1 is MGHRA and CDR2 is YSYEKL.

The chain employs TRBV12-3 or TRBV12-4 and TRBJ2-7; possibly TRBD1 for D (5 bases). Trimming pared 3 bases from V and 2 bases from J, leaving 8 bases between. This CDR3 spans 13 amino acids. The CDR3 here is CASSFQGPYEQYF. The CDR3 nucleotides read TGTGCCAGCAGTTTCCAGGGCCCCTACGAGCAGTACTTC.

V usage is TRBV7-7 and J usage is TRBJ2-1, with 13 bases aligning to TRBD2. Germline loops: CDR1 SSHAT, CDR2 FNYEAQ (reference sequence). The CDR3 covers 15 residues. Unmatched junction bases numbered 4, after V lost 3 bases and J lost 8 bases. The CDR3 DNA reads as TGTGCCAGCAGCTTGGGACTAGCGGGACTCGATGAGCAGTTCTTC. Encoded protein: CASSLGLAGLDEQFF.

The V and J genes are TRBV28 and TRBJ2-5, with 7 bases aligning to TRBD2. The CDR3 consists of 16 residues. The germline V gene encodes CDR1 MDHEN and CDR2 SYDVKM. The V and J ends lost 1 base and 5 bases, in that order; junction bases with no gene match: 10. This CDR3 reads CASSLLAGPGGETQYF. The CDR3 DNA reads TGTGCCAGCAGTTTATTAGCGGGCCCCGGCGGGGAGACCCAGTACTTC.

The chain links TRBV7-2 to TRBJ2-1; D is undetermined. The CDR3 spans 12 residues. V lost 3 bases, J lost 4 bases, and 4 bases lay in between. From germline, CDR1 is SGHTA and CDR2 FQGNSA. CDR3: CASSFPYNEQFF. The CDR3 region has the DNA TGTGCCAGCAGCTTCCCATACAATGAGCAGTTCTTC.

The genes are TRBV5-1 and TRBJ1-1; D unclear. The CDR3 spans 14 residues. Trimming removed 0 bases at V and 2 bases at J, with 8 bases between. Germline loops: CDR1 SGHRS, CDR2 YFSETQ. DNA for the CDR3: TGCGCCAGCAGCTTGGCCGGAGGAAACACTGAAGCTTTCTTT. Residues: CASSLAGGNTEAFF.

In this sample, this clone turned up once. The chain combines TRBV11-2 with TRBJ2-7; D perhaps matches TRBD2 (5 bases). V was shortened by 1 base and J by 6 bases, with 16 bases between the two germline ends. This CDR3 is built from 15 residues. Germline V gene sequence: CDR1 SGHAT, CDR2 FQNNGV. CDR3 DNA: TGTGCCAGCAGCTTAGTCGGCGGGTGGCGGAGCGAGCAGTACTTC. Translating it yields CASSLVGGWRSEQYF. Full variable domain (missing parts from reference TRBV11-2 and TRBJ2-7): EAGVAQSPRYKIIEKRQSVAFWCNPISGHATLYWYQQILGQGPKLLIQFQNNGVVDDSQLPKDRFSAERLKGVDSTLKIQPAKLEDSAVYLCASSLVGGWRSEQYFGPGTRLTVT.

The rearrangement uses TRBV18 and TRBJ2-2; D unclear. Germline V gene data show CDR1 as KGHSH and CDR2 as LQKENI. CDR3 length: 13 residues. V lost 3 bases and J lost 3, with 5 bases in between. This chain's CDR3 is CASSPRHTGELFF. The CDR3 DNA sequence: TGTGCCAGCTCACCGCGTCACACCGGGGAGCTGTTTTTT.

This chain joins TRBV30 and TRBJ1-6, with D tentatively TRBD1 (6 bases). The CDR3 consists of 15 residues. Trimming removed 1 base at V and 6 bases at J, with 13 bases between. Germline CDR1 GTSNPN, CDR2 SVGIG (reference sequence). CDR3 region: CAWSGGLGLNSPLHF. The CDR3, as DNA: TGTGCCTGGAGTGGGGGGCTTGGGCTTAATTCACCCCTCCACTTT.

The CDR3 DNA reads TGTGCCAGCAGTGAAATAGCGGGGGGCAACAATGAGCAGTTCTTC. Amino acids: CASSEIAGGNNEQFF. The V call is TRBV2, the J call TRBJ2-1, with 10 bases that match TRBD2. Germline V gene sequence: CDR1 SNHLY, CDR2 FYNNEI. J gave up 5 bases and V 2 bases, and 3 bases lay outside the gene matches. The CDR3 loop spans 15 amino acids. The full variable domain, completed using reference TRBV2 and TRBJ2-1, is EPEVTQTPSHQVTQMGQEVILRCVPISNHLYFYWYRQILGQKVEFLVSFYNNEISEKSEIFDDQFSVERPDGSNFTLKIRSTKLEDSAMYFCASSEIAGGNNEQFFGPGTRLTVL.

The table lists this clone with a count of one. The CDR3, as DNA: TGCGCCAGCTGGACTAGCGGGGCGCTCACAGATACGCAGTATTTT. Its translation is CASWTSGALTDTQYF. This rearrangement joins TRBV5-1 to TRBJ2-3; TRBD2 agrees at 12 bases. CDR3 size: 15 residues. Germline values: CDR1 SGHRS, CDR2 YFSETQ. V gave up 7 bases and J gave up 2 bases; unmatched junction bases: 5. Complete variable domain (other parts from reference TRBV5-1 and TRBJ2-3): KAGVTQTPRYLIKTRGQQVTLSCSPISGHRSVSWYQQTPGQGLQFLFEYFSETQRNKGNFPGRFSGRQFSNSRSEMNVSTLELGDSALYLCASWTSGALTDTQYFGPGTRLTVL.

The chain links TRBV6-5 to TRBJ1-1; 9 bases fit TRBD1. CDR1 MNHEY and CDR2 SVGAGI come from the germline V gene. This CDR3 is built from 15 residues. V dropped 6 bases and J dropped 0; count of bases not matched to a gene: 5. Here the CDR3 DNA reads TGTGCCAGCAGCCCCGGGACAGGGATGAACACTGAAGCTTTCTTT. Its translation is CASSPGTGMNTEAFF.

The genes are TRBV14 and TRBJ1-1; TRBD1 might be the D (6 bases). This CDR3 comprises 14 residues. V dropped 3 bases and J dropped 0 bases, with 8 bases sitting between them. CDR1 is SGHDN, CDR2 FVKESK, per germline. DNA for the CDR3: TGTGCCAGCAGCCACAGGGGCCTGAACACTGAAGCTTTCTTT. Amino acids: CASSHRGLNTEAFF. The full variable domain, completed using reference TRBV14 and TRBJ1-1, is EAGVTQFPSHSVIEKGQTVTLRCDPISGHDNLYWYRRVMGKEIKFLLHFVKESKQDESGMPNNRFLAERTGGTYSTLKVQPAELEDSGVYFCASSHRGLNTEAFFGQGTRLTVV.